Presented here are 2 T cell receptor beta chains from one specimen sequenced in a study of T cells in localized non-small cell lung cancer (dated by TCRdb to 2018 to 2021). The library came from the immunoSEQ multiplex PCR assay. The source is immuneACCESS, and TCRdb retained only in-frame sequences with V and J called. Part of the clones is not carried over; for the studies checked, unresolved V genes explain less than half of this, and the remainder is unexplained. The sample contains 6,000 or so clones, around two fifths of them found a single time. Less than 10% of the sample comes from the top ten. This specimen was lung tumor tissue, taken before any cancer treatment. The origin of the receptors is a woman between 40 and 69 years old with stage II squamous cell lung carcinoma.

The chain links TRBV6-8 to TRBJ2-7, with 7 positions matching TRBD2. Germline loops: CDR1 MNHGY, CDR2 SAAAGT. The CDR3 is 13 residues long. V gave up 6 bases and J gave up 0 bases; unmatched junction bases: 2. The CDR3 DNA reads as TGTGCCAGCAGGGGAGGGTCCTCCTACGAGCAGTACTTC. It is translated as CASRGGSSYEQYF.

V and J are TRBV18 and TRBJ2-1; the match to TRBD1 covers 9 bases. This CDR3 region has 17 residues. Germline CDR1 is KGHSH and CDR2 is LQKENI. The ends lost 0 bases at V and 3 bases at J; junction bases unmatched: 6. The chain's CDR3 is CASSPPGQGKGYNEQFF. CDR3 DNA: TGTGCCAGCTCACCACCGGGACAGGGCAAGGGCTACAATGAGCAGTTCTTC.